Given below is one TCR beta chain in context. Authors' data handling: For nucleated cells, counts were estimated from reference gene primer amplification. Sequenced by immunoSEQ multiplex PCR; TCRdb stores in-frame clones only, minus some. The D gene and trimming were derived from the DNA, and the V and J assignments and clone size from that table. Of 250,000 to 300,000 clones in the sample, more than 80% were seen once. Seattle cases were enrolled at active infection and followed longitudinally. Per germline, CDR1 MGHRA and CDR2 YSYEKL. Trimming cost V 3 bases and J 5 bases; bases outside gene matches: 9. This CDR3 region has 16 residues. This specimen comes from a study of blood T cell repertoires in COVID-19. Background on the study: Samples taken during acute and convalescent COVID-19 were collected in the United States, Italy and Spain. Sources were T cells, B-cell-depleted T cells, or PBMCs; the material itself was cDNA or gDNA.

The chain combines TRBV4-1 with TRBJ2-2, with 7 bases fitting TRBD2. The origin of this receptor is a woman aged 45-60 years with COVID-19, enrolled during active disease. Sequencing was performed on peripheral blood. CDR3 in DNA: TGCGCCAGCAGCCAGCCCTGGGACTACCAGACCGGGGAGCTGTTTTTT. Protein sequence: CASSQPWDYQTGELFF.